The subject of this entry is one TCR beta chain. Its antigen is unidentified. Profiled with immunoSEQ multiplex PCR; TCRdb holds only in-frame clones, not every one. The table lists some 110,000 clones, approximately 89% of them singletons. The sample belongs to a study of T cell responses to AZD1222 COVID-19 vaccine. Study-wide results and caveats: At baseline, seropositivity was found in only six or seven AZD1222 recipients. Repertoires in all cases were sampled only once the peak T cell response had passed. Donors skewed white British and female; clonal diversity was possibly underestimated.

This CDR3 has 13 residues. Trimming took 10 bases from V and 3 from J, leaving 15 bases between them. The germline V gene has CDR1 ENHRY and CDR2 SYGVKD. Specimen: peripheral blood, collected on day 0 of AZD1222 vaccination. The chain is built from TRBV10-3 and TRBJ1-1, with D perhaps matching TRBD1 (6 bases). The clonotype originates from an adult in good health. In DNA, the CDR3 is TGTGCCACGACCGGACAGCGTGACACTGAAGCTTTCTTT. As protein: CATTGQRDTEAFF.